Following are 31 T cell receptor beta chains from one sample sequenced in a study of T cell repertoires in cytomegalovirus infection. These TCRs are of unknown antigen specificity. TCRdb passed the reads through MiXCR, listing each CDR3 protein once. The sample yields hundreds of thousands of distinct CDR3 sequences, under 55% seen once. The source material was cultured PBMCs, sampled from culture after CMV antigen stimulation. All receptors derive from a human donor in good health (CMV status not recorded). Some clones in this sample may be carry-over from other donors' samples.

The genes are TRBV10-3 and TRBJ2-7, with a possible D match to TRBD1 (6 bases). CDR1 and CDR2 (germline): ENHRY, SYGVKD. V dropped 0 bases and J dropped 6 bases, with 15 bases sitting between them. The CDR3 spans 15 residues. DNA of the CDR3: TGTGCCATCAGTGAGTCGCAACAGGGTTCATCCGAGCAGTACTTC. Its translation: CAISESQQGSSEQYF.

The rearrangement links TRBV25-1 to TRBJ2-7; D perhaps matches TRBD1 (6 bases). The V end was cut by 3 bases, the J end by 5 bases, with 17 bases between. Per germline, CDR1 MGHDK and CDR2 SYGVNS. The CDR3 is 15 amino acids. CDR3 sequence (DNA): TGTGCCAGCAGTGATACCGGGACACTTGGGAACGAGCAGTACTTC. Translated, it gives CASSDTGTLGNEQYF.

The gene calls are TRBV24-1 and TRBJ1-5; D possibly corresponds to TRBD1 (6 bases). CDR1 is KGHDR and CDR2 is SFDVKD in the germline V gene. The CDR3 runs to 14 residues. The ends were cut back, 5 bases at V and 4 bases at J, with 11 bases in the middle. CDR3 sequence: CATSGAGTNQPQHF. Written as DNA, the CDR3 is TGTGCCACCAGTGGGGCAGGGACAAATCAGCCCCAGCATTTT.

The rearrangement joins TRBV7-2 to TRBJ1-2; 8 nucleotides match TRBD1. CDR1 and CDR2 from the germline V gene are SGHTA and FQGNSA. V was pared by 2 bases and J by 8 bases, with 4 bases of the junction left unmatched. The CDR3 contains 13 residues. CDR3 coding DNA: TGTGCCAGCAGCTTATCAGGGGGCGCGGGCTACACCTTC. Amino acids: CASSLSGGAGYTF.

The chain is built from TRBV12-3 or TRBV12-4 and TRBJ2-7, with D possibly matching TRBD2 (5 bases). The CDR3 runs 12 residues. V shed 7 bases and J shed 5 bases, with 12 bases lying between them. The CDR3 sequence is CASTRGWDEQYF. In DNA, the CDR3 is TGTGCCAGCACTCGCGGGTGGGACGAGCAGTACTTC.

The chain has TRBV12-3 or TRBV12-4 and TRBJ2-7; perhaps TRBD1 as D (6 bases). This CDR3 has 16 residues. The V gene lost 4 bases and the J gene lost 5 bases, with 21 bases spanning the gap. This chain's CDR3 is CASSSWNRVLVDEQYF. In nucleotides, the CDR3 is TGTGCCAGCAGTTCCTGGAACAGGGTATTAGTCGACGAGCAGTACTTC.

The CDR3 spells CASSKLAGGGQGEQFF. The CDR3 coding sequence is TGTGCCAGCAGTAAGTTAGCGGGGGGGGGCCAAGGTGAGCAGTTCTTC. The chain links TRBV6-1 to TRBJ2-1, with 11 bases identical to TRBD2. The CDR3 runs to 16 residues. Germline trimming cut 5 bases from V and 9 bases from J; bases unmatched to any gene: 12. Germline V CDR1 and CDR2: MNHNS, SASEGT.

V gene TRBV7-9 combines with J gene TRBJ2-7, with D perhaps TRBD2 (5 bases). This CDR3 spans 14 amino acids. The germline V and J ends were trimmed by 5 bases and 2 bases, with 13 bases remaining between them. CDR1 SEHNR and CDR2 FQNEAQ come from the germline V gene (reference sequence). CDR3 nucleotide sequence: TGTGCCAGCAGCCCCGGGGATTTGGCCTACGAGCAGTACTTC. Protein: CASSPGDLAYEQYF.

The genes are TRBV6-5 and TRBJ2-1, with TRBD2 identical over 7 bases. Looked up from germline, CDR1 is MNHEY and CDR2 is SVGAGI. The CDR3 runs to 15 residues. Trimming removed 5 bases from V and 4 bases from J; junction bases left unmatched: 8. CDR3 protein: CASSQGGRPYNEQFF. The CDR3 coding sequence is TGTGCCAGCAGTCAGGGCGGGAGACCTTACAATGAGCAGTTCTTC.

V is TRBV2 and J is TRBJ2-3; perhaps TRBD1 as D (5 bases). CDR3 size: 13 residues. Trimming cost V 2 bases and J 6 bases, with 9 bases left between them. CDR1 and CDR2 from the germline V gene are SNHLY and FYNNEI. DNA for the CDR3: TGTGCCAGCAGTGAACTCCCAGGGGATACGCAGTATTTT. Protein product: CASSELPGDTQYF.

The chain is built from TRBV7-2 and TRBJ2-5; 9 bases are a match to TRBD1. Germline values: CDR1 SGHTA, CDR2 FQGNSA. V lost 5 bases to trimming and J lost 5 bases; unmatched junction nucleotides: 6. The CDR3 has 14 residues. CDR3 residues: CASSGPGTGETQYF. DNA of the CDR3: TGTGCCAGCAGCGGACCCGGGACAGGGGAGACCCAGTACTTC.

This clonotype was detected ten times or more. V usage is TRBV7-2 and J usage is TRBJ1-3; D is unclear. Trimming left V 5 bases short and J 4 bases short, with 18 bases between. Germline V gene data show CDR1 as SGHTA and CDR2 as FQGNSA. The CDR3 contains 16 residues. CDR3: CASSRGKHTSGNTIYF. The CDR3, as DNA: TGTGCCAGCAGCCGTGGGAAACACACGTCGGGAAACACCATATATTTT.

The genes are TRBV7-2 and TRBJ2-6; D tentatively reads TRBD1 or TRBD2 (5 bases each). The ends were cut back, 4 bases at V and 3 bases at J, with 13 bases in the middle. CDR1 SGHTA and CDR2 FQGNSA come from the germline V gene. The CDR3 loop spans 16 amino acids. CDR3 amino acids: CASSSDIGGGANVLTF. The CDR3 DNA reads as TGTGCCAGCAGCTCGGACATAGGAGGTGGGGCCAACGTCCTGACTTTC.

This clonotype has just a few counts. The rearrangement links TRBV7-2 to TRBJ2-1; unclear D gene. The V gene lost 8 bases and the J gene lost 0 bases, with 11 bases spanning the gap. CDR1 SGHTA and CDR2 FQGNSA come from the germline V gene. This CDR3 spans 14 amino acids. The DNA of the CDR3 is TGTGCCAGCGACTGCATCCTCTCCTACAATGAGCAGTTCTTC. Residues: CASDCILSYNEQFF.

The chain combines TRBV7-6 with TRBJ2-1, with D tentatively TRBD1 (6 bases). Trimming shortened V by 5 bases and J by 10 bases, and 15 bases separated the two germline ends. The CDR3 loop spans 13 amino acids. From germline, CDR1 is SGHVS and CDR2 FNYEAQ. CDR3 residues: CASSPREGEEQFF. CDR3 nucleotides: TGTGCCAGCAGCCCCCGAGAGGGGGAGGAGCAGTTCTTC.

The table lists this clonotype with a few counts. J is TRBJ1-1 and V is TRBV20-1; 7 bases map to TRBD1. The germline V gene encodes CDR1 DFQATT and CDR2 SNEGSKA (reference sequence). This CDR3 region has 15 residues. The V segment lost 3 bases and the J segment 6 bases; nucleotides outside the gene matches: 13. The DNA of the CDR3 is TGCAGTGCTAGGGCGGAGGGGGCCAACAGGGCTGAAGCTTTCTTT. This codes for CSARAEGANRAEAFF.

V and J are TRBV6-1 and TRBJ1-5, with D possibly matching TRBD1 (5 bases). The CDR3 runs 19 residues. V lost 2 bases, J lost 0 bases, and 20 bases lay in between. Germline loops: CDR1 MNHNS, CDR2 SASEGT. CDR3 bases: TGTGCCAGCAGTGAATCGGCCGGGACGTCCCAATATAGCAATCAGCCCCAGCATTTT. Its translation: CASSESAGTSQYSNQPQHF.

The chain carries TRBV2 and TRBJ2-7, with D possibly matching TRBD2 (6 bases). The V end was cut by 8 bases, the J end by 6 bases, with 17 bases between. The CDR3 covers 13 residues. Germline CDR1 and CDR2: SNHLY and FYNNEI. The CDR3 spells CASGPGTRGEQYF. The CDR3 DNA reads TGTGCCAGCGGCCCCGGGACTCGGGGCGAGCAGTACTTC. Full variable domain (outside the CDR3, taken from reference TRBV2 and TRBJ2-7): EPEVTQTPSHQVTQMGQEVILRCVPISNHLYFYWYRQILGQKVEFLVSFYNNEISEKSEIFDDQFSVERPDGSNFTLKIRSTKLEDSAMYFCASGPGTRGEQYFGPGTRLTVT.

The table lists this clonotype with a few counts. The CDR3 sequence is CASSETGVYSPLHF. CDR3 DNA sequence: TGTGCCAGCAGCGAGACAGGGGTTTATTCACCCCTCCACTTT. The chain is built from TRBV7-9 and TRBJ1-6, with 8 bases fitting TRBD1. The CDR3 covers 14 residues. V trimming: 5 bases; J trimming: 8 bases; junction bases outside the gene matches: 5. The germline V gene has CDR1 SEHNR and CDR2 FQNEAQ (reference sequence).

V gene TRBV12-3 or TRBV12-4 combines with J gene TRBJ1-2; tentatively, D is TRBD1 (6 bases). V gave up 6 bases and J gave up 4 bases, with 15 bases separating them. The CDR3 loop spans 14 amino acids. CDR3 in amino acids: CASSPTGAVYGYTF. The CDR3 coding sequence is TGTGCCAGCAGCCCTACGGGGGCGGTCTATGGCTACACCTTC.

This clonotype was detected only a few times. The CDR3 bases are TGTGCCAGCAGCTTGTGGCAGGCCTACGAGCAGTACTTC. This sequence encodes CASSLWQAYEQYF. The chain carries TRBV7-9 and TRBJ2-7; no definite D call. V lost 3 bases and J lost 2, with 8 bases in between. The germline gives CDR1 SEHNR, CDR2 FQNEAQ (reference sequence). CDR3 length: 13 residues.

The gene calls are TRBV4-1 and TRBJ2-7; D is possibly TRBD1 or TRBD2 (5 bases each). Germline CDR1 reads MGHRA; CDR2 reads YSYEKL. V lost 5 bases, J lost 2 bases, and 22 bases lay in between. The CDR3 totals 17 residues. The CDR3 protein is CASSTRWDGSIPYEQYF. The CDR3 DNA sequence: TGCGCCAGCAGCACCCGTTGGGACGGATCTATCCCCTACGAGCAGTACTTC.

This rearrangement joins TRBV7-2 to TRBJ2-5; the D gene is possibly TRBD1 (6 bases). The V gene lost 2 bases and the J gene lost 6 bases, with 10 bases spanning the gap. The germline gives CDR1 SGHTA, CDR2 FQGNSA. The CDR3 sequence is 13 residues long. The CDR3 here is CASSLQGWKTQYF. The CDR3 coding sequence is TGTGCCAGCAGCTTACAGGGGTGGAAGACCCAGTACTTC.

This clonotype was counted between two and nine times. The V call is TRBV12-3 or TRBV12-4, the J call TRBJ2-7, with D possibly TRBD2 on 6 matching bases. The ends were cut back, 3 bases at V and 5 bases at J, with 11 bases in the middle. CDR3 length: 13 residues. The CDR3 sequence: CASSFGQRDEQYF. The CDR3 nucleotides read TGTGCCAGCAGTTTCGGCCAGCGGGACGAGCAGTACTTC.

The CDR3 coding sequence is TGTGCCAGCAGCTTAGAAAGCGGGAGGTCAGATACGCAGTATTTT. The encoded protein is CASSLESGRSDTQYF. This chain joins TRBV7-2 and TRBJ2-3; 9 bases agree with TRBD2. This CDR3 has 15 amino acids. The V segment lost 1 base and the J segment 4 bases; nucleotides outside the gene matches: 3. In germline, CDR1 is SGHTA, CDR2 FQGNSA.

This clonotype was recorded a few times. This rearrangement joins TRBV18 to TRBJ1-1, with D uncertain. The CDR3 has 11 residues. Trimming took off 8 bases at V and 3 bases at J, with 7 bases between the two ends. In germline, CDR1 is KGHSH, CDR2 LQKENI. The CDR3 coding sequence is TGTGCCAGCGCCGGGGACACTGAAGCTTTCTTT. Its protein product is CASAGDTEAFF.

The chain uses TRBV29-1 and TRBJ2-1; D uncertain. The CDR3 runs 11 residues. The germline V gene has CDR1 SQVTM and CDR2 ANQGSEA. V was shortened by 0 bases and J by 9 bases, with 6 bases between the two germline ends. The CDR3 DNA reads as TGCAGCGTTGAAGATATGGTTGAGCAGTTCTTC. Translating gives CSVEDMVEQFF.

V and J are TRBV5-1 and TRBJ2-6; the D is unclear. The CDR3 is 14 residues long. V dropped 5 bases and J dropped 4 bases, with 10 bases sitting between them. The germline CDR1 and CDR2 sequences are SGHRS and YFSETQ. The CDR3 sequence is CASRAPDGANVLTF. In DNA form, the CDR3 reads TGCGCCAGCAGAGCCCCCGACGGGGCCAACGTCCTGACTTTC.

The table lists this clonotype with a few counts. The J gene is TRBJ2-7, the V gene TRBV6-1, with 12 nucleotides matching TRBD2. V shed 8 bases, J shed 0 bases, and the junction held 2 bases outside the gene matches. The CDR3 is 14 amino acids. Per germline, CDR1 MNHNS and CDR2 SASEGT. The CDR3 is CASGLAGTSYEQYF. The CDR3 coding sequence is TGTGCCAGCGGACTAGCGGGAACCTCCTACGAGCAGTACTTC.

This chain uses TRBV7-9 with TRBJ2-1; either TRBD1 or TRBD2 may supply D (6 bases each). CDR1 and CDR2 from the germline V gene are SEHNR and FQNEAQ (reference sequence). Trimming removed 1 base at V and 6 bases at J, with 10 bases between. The CDR3 covers 14 residues. In nucleotides, the CDR3 is TGTGCCAGCAGCTTAGGGGGGGCGAGCAATGAGCAGTTCTTC. This encodes CASSLGGASNEQFF.

Only a few counts were recorded for this clonotype. The rearrangement links TRBV6-6 to TRBJ2-7; TRBD2 matches 8 bases. Germline CDR1 is MNHNY and CDR2 is SVGAGI (reference sequence). CDR3 length: 14 amino acids. Trimming cost V 4 bases and J 3 bases; bases outside gene matches: 5. The CDR3 bases are TGTGCCAGCAGTTCGGCGGGGGGCAACTACGAGCAGTACTTC. This sequence encodes CASSSAGGNYEQYF.